The 6 T cell receptor beta chains in this list originate from one sample, sequenced in a study of T cell repertoires in cytomegalovirus infection. Via MiXCR, TCRdb re-called the reads, giving one row per CDR3 protein. The repertoire has 400,000 to 550,000 distinct CDR3 sequences, around 10% of them found once; the top ten carry 9.5% to 13%. Sample: PBMCs. The receptors originated from a human donor in good health (CMV status not recorded). Some clones in this sample may be carry-over from other donors' samples.

This clonotype was counted at least ten times. The chain recombines TRBV2 with TRBJ1-2; D is possibly TRBD1 (6 bases). Germline V gene sequence: CDR1 SNHLY, CDR2 FYNNEI. V lost 9 bases and J 8 bases, leaving 16 bases between the germline ends. The CDR3 has 12 residues. The CDR3 protein is CARETGLEGYTF. DNA for the CDR3: TGTGCCAGAGAAACAGGGTTGGAAGGCTACACCTTC.

There are many counts of this clonotype. The chain links TRBV12-3 or TRBV12-4 to TRBJ2-7; TRBD2 might be the D (5 bases). CDR3 size: 14 residues. V gave up 8 bases and J gave up 3 bases, with 17 bases separating them. The CDR3 protein is CASALEGFGYEQYF. The CDR3 DNA is TGTGCCAGCGCGCTAGAGGGTTTCGGCTACGAGCAGTACTTC.

This clonotype was recorded at least ten times. V usage is TRBV7-6 and J usage is TRBJ2-7, with D possibly being TRBD2 (6 bases). The CDR3 loop spans 14 amino acids. Germline V lookup: CDR1 SGHVS, CDR2 FNYEAQ. The germline V and J ends were trimmed by 4 bases and 7 bases, with 17 bases remaining between them. CDR3 loop: CASSSPAARGEQYF. Written as DNA, the CDR3 is TGTGCCAGCAGCTCCCCGGCTGCACGGGGGGAGCAGTACTTC.

This clonotype was detected many times. V is TRBV19 and J is TRBJ1-1; D not resolved. Per the germline V gene, CDR1 is LNHDA and CDR2 is SQIVND (reference sequence). The CDR3 consists of 13 residues. V was pared by 7 bases and J by 5 bases, with 14 bases between. In nucleotides, the CDR3 is TGTGCCAGTAAAATTGGGCGTGGGACTGAAGCTTTCTTT. Translated: CASKIGRGTEAFF.

This clonotype came up many times. The chain recombines TRBV12-3 or TRBV12-4 with TRBJ1-2; 7 bases agree with TRBD1. Germline trimming cut 1 base from V and 6 bases from J; bases unmatched to any gene: 8. The CDR3 consists of 15 residues. CDR3 nucleotides: TGTGCCAGCAGTTTAGGGACAGGCCTTGGGAATGGCTACACCTTC. Protein product: CASSLGTGLGNGYTF.

This clonotype was recorded at least ten times. V and J are TRBV12-3 or TRBV12-4 and TRBJ1-5; D is unclear. The CDR3 length is 12 residues. V was trimmed by 2 bases and J by 6 bases, leaving 5 bases between them. In nucleotides, the CDR3 is TGTGCCAGCAGTTTAATTCCTCAGCCCCAGCATTTT. Translating it yields CASSLIPQPQHF.